This TCR beta chain derives from a study of cytomegalovirus exposure and HLA in healthy donors. V trimming: 2 bases; J trimming: 3 bases; junction bases outside the gene matches: 4. Per the germline V gene, CDR1 is SGDLS and CDR2 is YYNGEE. The CDR3 totals 14 residues. The assay was immunoSEQ multiplex PCR, and TCRdb's table has in-frame clones only and misses some. The sample contains tens of thousands of clones, 85% to 95% of which appear only once. The receptor was derived from a man between 18 and 35 years old in good health and CMV-seronegative. Sequenced: PBMCs. The chain recombines TRBV9 with TRBJ1-1; 7 bases line up with TRBD1. For the CDR3, the DNA is TGTGCCAGCAGCGTCCAGGGACAGCACACTGAAGCTTTCTTT. This encodes CASSVQGQHTEAFF.